These T cell receptor beta chains were read from a single sample in a study of blood T cell repertoires in COVID-19. Profiling relied on immunoSEQ multiplex PCR, and the TCRdb table lists in-frame clones only, not all of them. The sample has 300,000 to 400,000 clones; more than 85% are singletons. The material sequenced was PBMCs or T cells enriched from blood (not recorded which). The receptors stem from a woman in her 30s who had recovered from COVID-19. The conserved cysteine and the conserved F or W are not part of the CDR3 here. Fields, in order: J gene, V gene, CDR3 protein.

J gene: TRBJ1-2
V gene: TRBV7-9
CDR3 protein: ASSSQGAPAYGYT

J gene: TRBJ1-1
V gene: TRBV18
CDR3 protein: ASSSTGNTEAF

J gene: TRBJ1-6
V gene: TRBV19
CDR3 protein: ASSIRGVPGAWTGVGSPLH

J gene: TRBJ2-7
V gene: TRBV19
CDR3 protein: ASSIDPQGGYEQY

J gene: TRBJ2-7
V gene: TRBV12-3/TRBV12-4
CDR3 protein: ASSHRDEQY

J gene: TRBJ2-7
V gene: TRBV28
CDR3 protein: ASRRRASYEQY

J gene: TRBJ2-1
V gene: TRBV29-1
CDR3 protein: SVDVQLSPLGQF

J gene: TRBJ2-1
V gene: TRBV19
CDR3 protein: ASSIVPTGVKINEQF

J gene: TRBJ2-3
V gene: TRBV10-2
CDR3 protein: ASSPRLAGLTDTQY

J gene: TRBJ2-4
V gene: TRBV9
CDR3 protein: ASSVAAGAGNIQY

J gene: TRBJ1-2
V gene: TRBV29-1
CDR3 protein: SVTGGGGYT